These 8 T cell receptor beta chains came from one sample sequenced in a study of blood T cell repertoires in COVID-19. Produced via immunoSEQ multiplex PCR; TCRdb's table is partial and in-frame only. The sample shows 150,000 or so clones, 84% of them seen only once. The specimen was peripheral blood. The receptors here all came from a man aged 40-49 years who had recovered from COVID-19.

This clone was picked up a small number of times. This chain links TRBV7-2 with TRBJ2-7; 8 bases fit TRBD1. Germline values: CDR1 SGHTA, CDR2 FQGNSA. The length of the CDR3 is 15 residues. Losses at the gene ends were 3 bases for V and 9 bases for J; bases not matched to a gene: 13. CDR3 DNA: TGTGCCAGCAGCTTTTTGAGAGACAGGGGTGTCGGGCAGTACTTC. It encodes CASSFLRDRGVGQYF.

The chain is built from TRBV7-8 and TRBJ2-3, with D possibly matching TRBD1 (6 bases). Trimming removed 4 bases at V and 0 bases at J, with 11 bases between. CDR1 and CDR2 (germline): SGHVS, FQNEAQ. This CDR3 comprises 15 residues. CDR3 residues: CASSYGTSSTDTQYF. CDR3 nucleotide sequence: TGTGCCAGCAGCTACGGGACATCTAGCACAGATACGCAGTATTTT.

This clone was counted between two and nine times. The identical CDR3 is also encoded by other nucleotide sequences in the sample. The gene calls are TRBV6-5 and TRBJ1-5; TRBD1 might be the D (6 bases). Germline V CDR1 and CDR2: MNHEY, SVGAGI. Trimming removed 4 bases at V and 4 bases at J, with 8 bases between. The CDR3 runs to 13 residues. CDR3 bases: TGTGCCAGCAGTTTCACAGGGAATCAGCCCCAGCATTTT. This encodes CASSFTGNQPQHF.

The V and J genes are TRBV2 and TRBJ2-7; D is ambiguous. This CDR3 region has 10 residues. Germline V gives CDR1 SNHLY, CDR2 FYNNEI. Trimming removed 7 bases from V and 3 bases from J, with 4 bases in between. The CDR3 DNA sequence: TGTGCCAGCACCGGCTACGAGCAGTACTTC. Translation: CASTGYEQYF.

The V gene is TRBV6-5, the J gene TRBJ2-3; the D gene is possibly TRBD1 (6 bases). Germline V lookup: CDR1 MNHEY, CDR2 SVGAGI. The ends were cut back, 8 bases at V and 0 bases at J, with 12 bases in the middle. The CDR3 is 14 residues long. The CDR3 DNA is TGTGCCAGCTCAGGGGCAGGGAGCACAGATACGCAGTATTTT. This codes for CASSGAGSTDTQYF.

The rearrangement uses TRBV12-3 or TRBV12-4 and TRBJ1-5; no reliable D call. The V gene lost 2 bases and the J gene lost 5 bases, with 7 bases spanning the gap. The CDR3 extends over 13 amino acids. CDR3 nucleotide sequence: TGTGCCAGCAGTTTAAGGAGGGATCAGCCCCAGCATTTT. Translating it yields CASSLRRDQPQHF.

V usage is TRBV4-2 and J usage is TRBJ2-7; D possibly corresponds to TRBD1 (6 bases). V gave up 5 bases and J gave up 2 bases, with 13 bases separating them. There are 14 residues in the CDR3. CDR1 and CDR2 from the germline V gene are LGHNA and YNFKEQ. Written as DNA, the CDR3 is TGTGCCAGCAGCTCCGCCAGGGGACCCTACGAGCAGTACTTC. It translates to CASSSARGPYEQYF.

The chain recombines TRBV27 with TRBJ1-2; 11 nucleotides match TRBD1. The V and J ends lost 6 bases and 6 bases, in that order; junction bases with no gene match: 6. Germline CDR1 is MNHEY and CDR2 is SMNVEV (reference sequence). The CDR3 extends over 14 amino acids. CDR3 nucleotide sequence: TGTGCCAGCAGAACCGGGACAGGGGGGCATGGCTACACCTTC. It specifies CASRTGTGGHGYTF.